This TCR beta chain came from a study of blood T cell repertoires in COVID-19. Study-wide background: COVID-19 samples, acute and convalescent, were from the United States, Italy and Spain. The analysed material was cDNA or gDNA that came from T cells, B-cell-depleted T cells, or PBMCs.

One Seattle source followed patients from active infection through their disease course. Using immunoSEQ multiplex PCR, the repertoire was profiled, and TCRdb retains in-frame clones only, with some absent. The table includes some 170,000 clones, roughly 93% detected once. The CDR3 totals 17 residues. Unmatched junction bases numbered 15, after V lost 6 bases and J lost 4 bases. Germline V gene sequence: CDR1 MNHEY, CDR2 SVGEGT. This TCR came from a woman aged 55-70 years with COVID-19, enrolled during active disease. V and J are TRBV6-2 or TRBV6-3 and TRBJ1-2; TRBD1 agrees at 9 bases. Sequenced material: peripheral blood. CDR3 sequence: CASSISGTGGGSYGYTF. The CDR3 DNA reads as TGTGCCAGCAGCATATCGGGCACAGGGGGCGGGAGCTATGGCTACACCTTC.